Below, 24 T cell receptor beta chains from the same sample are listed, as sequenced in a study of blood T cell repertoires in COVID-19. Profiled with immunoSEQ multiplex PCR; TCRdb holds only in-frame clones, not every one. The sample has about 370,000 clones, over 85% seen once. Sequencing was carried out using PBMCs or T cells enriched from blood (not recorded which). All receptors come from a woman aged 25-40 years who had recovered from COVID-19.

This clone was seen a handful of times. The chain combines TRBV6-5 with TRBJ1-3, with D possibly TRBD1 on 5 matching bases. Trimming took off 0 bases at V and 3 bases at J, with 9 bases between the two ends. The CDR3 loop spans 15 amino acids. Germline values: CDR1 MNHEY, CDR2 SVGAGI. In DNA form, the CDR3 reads TGTGCCAGCAGTTACTCCCAGGGCGGTGGAAACACCATATATTTT. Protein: CASSYSQGGGNTIYF.

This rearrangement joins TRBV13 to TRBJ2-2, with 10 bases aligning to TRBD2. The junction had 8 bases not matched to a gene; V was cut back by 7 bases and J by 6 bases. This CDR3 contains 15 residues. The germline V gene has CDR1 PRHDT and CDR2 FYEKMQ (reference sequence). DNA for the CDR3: TGTGCCAGCAACCGAGCGGGGGGGCCGTCCGGGGAGCTGTTTTTT. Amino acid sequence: CASNRAGGPSGELFF.

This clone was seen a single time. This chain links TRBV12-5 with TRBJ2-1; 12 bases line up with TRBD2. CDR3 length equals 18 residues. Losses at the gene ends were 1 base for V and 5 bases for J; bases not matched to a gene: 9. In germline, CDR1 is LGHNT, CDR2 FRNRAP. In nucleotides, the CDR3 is TGTGCTAGTGGTTTGGCGCTGGAGACTAGCGGGAGAGACAATGAGCAGTTCTTC. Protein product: CASGLALETSGRDNEQFF.

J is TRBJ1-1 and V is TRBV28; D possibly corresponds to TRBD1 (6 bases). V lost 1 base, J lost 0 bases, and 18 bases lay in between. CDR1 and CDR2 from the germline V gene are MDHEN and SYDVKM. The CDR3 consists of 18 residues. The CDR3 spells CASSLFGARTDLNTEAFF. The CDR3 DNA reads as TGTGCCAGCAGTTTATTCGGGGCCAGGACAGACTTGAACACTGAAGCTTTCTTT.

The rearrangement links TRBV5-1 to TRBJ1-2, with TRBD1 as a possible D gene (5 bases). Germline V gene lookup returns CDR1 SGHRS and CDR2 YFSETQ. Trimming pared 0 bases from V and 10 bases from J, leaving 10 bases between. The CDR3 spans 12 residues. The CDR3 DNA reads TGCGCCAGCAGCTTGGCTTCAGGGCTCTACACCTTC. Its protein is CASSLASGLYTF.

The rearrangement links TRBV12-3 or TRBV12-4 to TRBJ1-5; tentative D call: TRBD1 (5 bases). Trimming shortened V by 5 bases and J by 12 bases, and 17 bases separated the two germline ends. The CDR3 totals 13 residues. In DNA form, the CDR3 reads TGTGCCAGCAGTGAACACCCGAACAGGTTCCAGCATTTT. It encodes CASSEHPNRFQHF.

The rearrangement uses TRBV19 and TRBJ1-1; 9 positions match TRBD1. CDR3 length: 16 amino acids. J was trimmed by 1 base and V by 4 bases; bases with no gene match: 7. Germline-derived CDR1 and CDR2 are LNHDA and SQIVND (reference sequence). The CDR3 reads CASSRDRELSNTEAFF. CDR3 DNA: TGTGCCAGTAGTAGGGACAGGGAATTATCGAACACTGAAGCTTTCTTT. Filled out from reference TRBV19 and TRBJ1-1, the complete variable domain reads DGGITQSPKYLFRKEGQNVTLSCEQNLNHDAMYWYRQDPGQGLRLIYYSQIVNDFQKGDIAEGYSVSREKKESFPLTVTSAQKNPTAFYLCASSRDRELSNTEAFFGQGTRLTVV.

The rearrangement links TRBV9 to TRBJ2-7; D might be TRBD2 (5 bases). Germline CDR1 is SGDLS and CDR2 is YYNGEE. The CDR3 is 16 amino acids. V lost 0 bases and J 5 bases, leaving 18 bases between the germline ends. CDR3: CASSVATRESVNEQYF. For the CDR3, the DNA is TGTGCCAGCAGCGTAGCTACGAGGGAATCGGTCAACGAGCAGTACTTC.

The CDR3 sequence: CATSENYLNTQYF. The DNA of the CDR3 is TGTGCCACCAGTGAAAACTACCTTAATACGCAGTATTTT. The chain combines TRBV24-1 with TRBJ2-3, with D unresolved. There are 13 residues in the CDR3. Germline values: CDR1 KGHDR, CDR2 SFDVKD. Trimming removed 4 bases at V and 7 bases at J, with 11 bases between.

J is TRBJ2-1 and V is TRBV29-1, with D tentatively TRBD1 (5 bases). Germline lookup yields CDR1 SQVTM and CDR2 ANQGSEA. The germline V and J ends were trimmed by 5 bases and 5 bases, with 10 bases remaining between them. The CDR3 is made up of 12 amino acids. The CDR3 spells CSVRGQNNEQFF. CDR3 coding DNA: TGCAGCGTTAGGGGCCAGAACAATGAGCAGTTCTTC.

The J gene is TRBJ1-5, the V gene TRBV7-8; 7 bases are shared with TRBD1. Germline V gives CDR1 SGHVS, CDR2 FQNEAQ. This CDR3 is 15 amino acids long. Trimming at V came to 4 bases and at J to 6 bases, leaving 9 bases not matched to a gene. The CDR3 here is CASSSGTDRVQPQHF. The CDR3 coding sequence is TGTGCCAGCAGCTCCGGGACAGACCGCGTTCAGCCCCAGCATTTT.

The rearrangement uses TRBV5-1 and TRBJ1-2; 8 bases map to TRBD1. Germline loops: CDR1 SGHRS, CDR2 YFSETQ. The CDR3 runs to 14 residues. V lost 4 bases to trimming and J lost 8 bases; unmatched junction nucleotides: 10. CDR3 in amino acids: CASSPDRVASGYTF. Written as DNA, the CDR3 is TGCGCCAGCAGCCCGGACAGGGTGGCGTCCGGCTACACCTTC.

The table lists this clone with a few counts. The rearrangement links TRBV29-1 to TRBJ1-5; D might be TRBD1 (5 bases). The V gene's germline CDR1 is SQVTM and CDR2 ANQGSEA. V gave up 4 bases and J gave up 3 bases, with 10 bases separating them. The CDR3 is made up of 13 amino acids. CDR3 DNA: TGCAGCGTTGCAGGAGGGACCAATCAGCCCCAGCATTTT. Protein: CSVAGGTNQPQHF.

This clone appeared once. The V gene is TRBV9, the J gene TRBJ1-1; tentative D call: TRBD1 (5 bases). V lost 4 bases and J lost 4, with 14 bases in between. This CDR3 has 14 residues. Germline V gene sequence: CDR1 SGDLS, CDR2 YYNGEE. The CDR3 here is CASSPGGGGTEAFF. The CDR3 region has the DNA TGTGCCAGCAGCCCAGGCGGGGGGGGCACTGAAGCTTTCTTT.

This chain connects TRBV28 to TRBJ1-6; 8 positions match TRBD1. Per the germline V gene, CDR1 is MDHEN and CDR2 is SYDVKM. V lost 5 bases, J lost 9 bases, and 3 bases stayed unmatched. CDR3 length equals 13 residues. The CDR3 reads CASSPGQGSPLHF. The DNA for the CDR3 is TGTGCCAGCAGTCCCGGACAGGGTTCACCCCTCCACTTT.

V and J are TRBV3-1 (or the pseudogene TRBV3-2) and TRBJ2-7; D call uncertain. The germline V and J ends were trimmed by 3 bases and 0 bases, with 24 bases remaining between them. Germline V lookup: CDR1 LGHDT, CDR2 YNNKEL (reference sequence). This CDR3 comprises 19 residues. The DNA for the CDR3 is TGTGCCAGCAGCCATCAACCACTTGAGGATTTTCTCGGCTCCTACGAGCAGTACTTC. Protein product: CASSHQPLEDFLGSYEQYF.

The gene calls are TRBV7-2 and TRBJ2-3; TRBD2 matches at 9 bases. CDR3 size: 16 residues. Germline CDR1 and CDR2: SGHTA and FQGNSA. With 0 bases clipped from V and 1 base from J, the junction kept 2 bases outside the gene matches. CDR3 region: CASSLAGTSRTDTQYF. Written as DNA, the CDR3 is TGTGCCAGCAGCTTAGCGGGGACTAGCCGCACAGATACGCAGTATTTT.

CDR3 in DNA: TGTGCCAGCTCACCACCGTCCCGGGGCTATGGCTACACCTTC. The encoded protein is CASSPPSRGYGYTF. The J gene is TRBJ1-2, the V gene TRBV18; D ambiguous. CDR3 length equals 14 residues. Germline V CDR1 and CDR2: KGHSH, LQKENI. V lost 0 bases and J lost 4, with 9 bases in between.

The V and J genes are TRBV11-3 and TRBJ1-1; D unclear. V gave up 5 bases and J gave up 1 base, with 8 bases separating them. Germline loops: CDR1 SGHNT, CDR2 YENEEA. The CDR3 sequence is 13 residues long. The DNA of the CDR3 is TGTGCCAGCAGCACCACAGAGAACACTGAAGCTTTCTTT. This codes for CASSTTENTEAFF.

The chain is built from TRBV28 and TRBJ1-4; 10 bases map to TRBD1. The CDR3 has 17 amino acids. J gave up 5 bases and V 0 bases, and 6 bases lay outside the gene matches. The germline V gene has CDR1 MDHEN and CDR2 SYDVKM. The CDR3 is CASSLWIGTGDNEKLFF. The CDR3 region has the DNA TGTGCCAGCAGTTTATGGATAGGGACAGGGGACAATGAAAAACTGTTTTTT.

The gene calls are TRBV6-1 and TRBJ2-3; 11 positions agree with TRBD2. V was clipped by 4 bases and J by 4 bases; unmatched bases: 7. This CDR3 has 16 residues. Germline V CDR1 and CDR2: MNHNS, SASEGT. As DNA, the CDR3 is TGTGCCAGCAGTGCGTTAGCGGGGGGGCCTGCAGATACGCAGTATTTT. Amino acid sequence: CASSALAGGPADTQYF.

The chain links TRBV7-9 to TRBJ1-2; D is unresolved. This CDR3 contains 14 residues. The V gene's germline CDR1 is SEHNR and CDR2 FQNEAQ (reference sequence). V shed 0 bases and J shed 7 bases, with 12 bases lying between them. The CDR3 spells CASSLAITRGGYTF. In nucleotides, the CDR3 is TGTGCCAGCAGCTTAGCGATAACTCGGGGTGGCTACACCTTC.

The CDR3 sequence is CASGLVLGDEQYF. The DNA for the CDR3 is TGTGCTAGTGGTTTGGTCCTCGGGGACGAGCAGTACTTC. The chain has TRBV12-5 and TRBJ2-7, with D maybe TRBD2 (5 bases). The V gene lost 0 bases and the J gene lost 5 bases, with 8 bases spanning the gap. Germline CDR1 LGHNT, CDR2 FRNRAP. The CDR3 contains 13 residues.

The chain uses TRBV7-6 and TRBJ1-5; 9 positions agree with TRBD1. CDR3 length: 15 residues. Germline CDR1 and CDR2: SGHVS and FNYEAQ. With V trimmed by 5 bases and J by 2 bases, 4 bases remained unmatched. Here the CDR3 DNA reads TGTGCCAGCAGCCGCAGGACAGGGGGCAATCAGCCCCAGCATTTT. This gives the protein CASSRRTGGNQPQHF.